This entry lists 5 T cell receptor beta chains sequenced from one sample in a study of CD8+ T cells in alopecia areata. Extracted RNA was reverse transcribed into cDNA, the sequencing template. The table came from immunoSEQ multiplex PCR; TCRdb's copy has only in-frame clones and leaves some out. The top ten clones hold around 4.3% of a sample with over 200,000 clones, over 60% of them seen once. As for treatment: oral pan-JAK inhibitor, 5-10 mg twice daily. Specimen: CD4+ T cells sorted from blood, collected at week 4, from a patient treated with tofacitinib. The receptors originated from a human donor with alopecia areata.

The V gene is TRBV7-9, the J gene TRBJ2-5; D is tentatively TRBD1 or TRBD2 (6 bases each). This CDR3 has 14 amino acids. V was pared by 7 bases and J by 2 bases, with 14 bases between. Germline values: CDR1 SEHNR, CDR2 FQNEAQ (reference sequence). The CDR3 nucleotides are TGTGCCAGCACCGAGGGGGGCCTACAAGAGACCCAGTACTTC. Protein sequence: CASTEGGLQETQYF.

The chain combines TRBV7-8 with TRBJ2-1, with a weak D call TRBD1 (5 bases). V lost 5 bases and J lost 4, with 9 bases in between. Germline V CDR1 and CDR2: SGHVS, FQNEAQ. The CDR3 contains 13 residues. The DNA of the CDR3 is TGTGCCAGCAGCCTTGGACAATACAATGAGCAGTTCTTC. Translated: CASSLGQYNEQFF.

The genes are TRBV30 and TRBJ2-7, with 7 bases fitting TRBD1. The CDR3 contains 15 residues. After removal of 0 bases from V and 2 bases from J, the junction contained 7 bases not matched to a gene. The germline gives CDR1 GTSNPN, CDR2 SVGIG (reference sequence). The CDR3 bases are TGTGCCTGGAGTGTGGGGCAGGGGGTTCCCTACGAGCAGTACTTC. This translates into CAWSVGQGVPYEQYF.

This clone was counted a few times. CDR3 in amino acids: CASSLESASGANVLTF. DNA for the CDR3: TGCGCCAGCAGCTTGGAGTCGGCATCTGGGGCCAACGTCCTGACTTTC. The chain carries TRBV5-1 and TRBJ2-6; D unclear. The CDR3 runs 16 residues. Between the trimmed V and J ends, which lost 0 bases and 1 base, there was a span of 8 bases. Germline CDR1 and CDR2: SGHRS and YFSETQ.

The chain recombines TRBV13 with TRBJ2-3; D ambiguous. V was trimmed by 5 bases and J by 6 bases, leaving 12 bases between them. The CDR3 length is 13 residues. Germline CDR1 PRHDT, CDR2 FYEKMQ (reference sequence). Written as DNA, the CDR3 is TGTGCCAGCAGCCCCCTTACCTCCGATACGCAGTATTTT. Translating it yields CASSPLTSDTQYF.